Presented here are 8 T cell receptor beta chains from one specimen sequenced in a study of early T cells in non-severe SARS-CoV-2 infection. Via MiXCR, TCRdb re-called the 5' RACE reads, giving one row per CDR3 protein. The top ten clones hold about 5% of a sample with about 40,000 distinct CDR3 sequences, about 4.9% of them seen once. Sequencing input: whole blood. Receptors were obtained from an adult who was a healthcare worker with PCR-confirmed SARS-CoV-2 infection or an uninfected control (not recorded which).

This rearrangement joins TRBV3-1 to TRBJ2-2, with 8 bases lining up with TRBD2. J lost 7 bases, V lost 4 bases, and 8 bases had no gene match. The CDR3 runs 15 residues. The germline CDR1 and CDR2 sequences are LGHDT and YNNKEL (reference sequence). The CDR3 sequence is CASSPTGGALGELFF. In DNA, the CDR3 is TGTGCCAGCAGCCCCACCGGGGGGGCCCTCGGGGAGCTGTTTTTT.

Ten or more counts support this clonotype. The rearrangement uses TRBV20-1 and TRBJ1-5; possibly TRBD1 for D (5 bases). CDR3 length equals 12 residues. Trimming cost V 4 bases and J 6 bases, with 10 bases left between them. From germline, CDR1 is DFQATT and CDR2 SNEGSKA (reference sequence). CDR3 DNA: TGCAGTGCTATGGGACTAGGTCAGCCCCAGCATTTT. The encoded protein is CSAMGLGQPQHF.

V gene TRBV4-3 combines with J gene TRBJ2-3; D may be TRBD1 (5 bases). The CDR3 runs to 13 residues. V lost 0 bases, J lost 6 bases, and 7 bases lay in between. The germline CDR1 and CDR2 sequences are LGHNA and YSLEER. CDR3 in amino acids: CASSQERGDTQYF. The DNA for the CDR3 is TGCGCCAGCAGCCAAGAAAGGGGTGATACGCAGTATTTT.

J is TRBJ2-7 and V is TRBV5-6, with D perhaps TRBD1 (6 bases). This CDR3 comprises 13 residues. Per the germline V gene, CDR1 is SGHDT and CDR2 is YYEEEE. Trimming left V 5 bases short and J 6 bases short, with 15 bases between. The CDR3, as DNA: TGTGCCAGCAGTTTGAGGACAGTCGGCGAGCAGTACTTC. Amino acids: CASSLRTVGEQYF.

V usage is TRBV15 and J usage is TRBJ2-7; D possibly uses TRBD1 or TRBD2 (5 bases each). The CDR3 covers 16 residues. Trimming removed 1 base at V and 4 bases at J, with 17 bases between. Germline V gene sequence: CDR1 LNHNV, CDR2 YYDKDF (reference sequence). The CDR3 sequence is CATSRASGPPGYEQYF. The CDR3 nucleotides are TGTGCCACCAGCAGAGCGTCGGGGCCTCCCGGGTACGAGCAGTACTTC.

This clonotype was observed many times. This chain uses TRBV4-1 with TRBJ1-1; TRBD1 is a possible D gene (5 bases). CDR3 length: 12 residues. Between the trimmed V and J ends, which lost 0 bases and 12 bases, there was a span of 11 bases. Germline CDR1 is MGHRA and CDR2 is YSYEKL. The CDR3 DNA reads as TGCGCCAGCAGCCAAGATGCAGGGCCATCTTTCTTT. Its protein product is CASSQDAGPSFF.

This clonotype was found many times. The chain recombines TRBV7-2 with TRBJ2-5, with D tentatively TRBD1 or TRBD2 (5 bases each). V was trimmed by 8 bases and J by 1 base, leaving 23 bases between them. CDR1 and CDR2 from the germline V gene are SGHTA and FQGNSA. The CDR3 is made up of 17 amino acids. The CDR3 DNA reads TGTGCCAGCGGGGAACTCAAACCGGGACGGTTCCAAGAGACCCAGTACTTC. This codes for CASGELKPGRFQETQYF. Full variable domain (outside the CDR3, taken from reference TRBV7-2 and TRBJ2-5): GAGVSQSPSNKVTEKGKDVELRCDPISGHTALYWYRQSLGQGLEFLIYFQGNSAPDKSGLPSDRFSAERTGGSVSTLTIQRTQQEDSAVYLCASGELKPGRFQETQYFGPGTRLLVL.

This clonotype has a count of ten or more. V gene TRBV7-9 combines with J gene TRBJ2-5; no reliable D call. V lost 4 bases and J lost 4, with 16 bases in between. This CDR3 has 15 residues. Per the germline V gene, CDR1 is SEHNR and CDR2 is FQNEAQ (reference sequence). CDR3 nucleotides: TGTGCCAGCAGCTCGTACTCGGAGTTGGGAGAGACCCAGTACTTC. It translates to CASSSYSELGETQYF.